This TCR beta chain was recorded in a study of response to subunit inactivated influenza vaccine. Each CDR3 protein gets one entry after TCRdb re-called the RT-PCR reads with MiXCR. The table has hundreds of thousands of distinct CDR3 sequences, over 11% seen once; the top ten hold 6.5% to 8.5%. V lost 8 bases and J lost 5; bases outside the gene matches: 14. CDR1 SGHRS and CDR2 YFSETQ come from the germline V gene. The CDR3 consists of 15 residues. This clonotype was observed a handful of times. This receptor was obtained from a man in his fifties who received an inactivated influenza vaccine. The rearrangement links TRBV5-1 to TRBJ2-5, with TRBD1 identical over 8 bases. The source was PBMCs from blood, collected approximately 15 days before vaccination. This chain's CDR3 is CASNPGRRGRETQYF. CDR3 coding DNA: TGCGCCAGTAATCCGGGTCGCAGGGGGCGTGAGACCCAGTACTTC.